A selection of T cell receptor beta chains follows, all from one sample in a study of blood T cell repertoires in COVID-19. The data were produced by immunoSEQ multiplex PCR, yet TCRdb's version contains in-frame clones alone and is incomplete. The repertoire includes roughly 100,000 clones, roughly 80% of them detected once, and about 12% sits in the top ten. Material: peripheral blood. The receptors were gathered from a human donor in a cohort sampled during active COVID-19. Each CDR3 is given with its conserved first and last residue. D genes are given only for firm matches. Size tells how often a clone was seen (once, few, many) or the class of an expanded clone, and some rows leave it out.

V: TRBV11-2; D: TRBD2; J: TRBJ2-5; length: 15; size: once; DNA: TGTGCCAGCAGCCGGACTAGCGGGGGGCAAGAGACCCAGTACTTC; CDR3: CASSRTSGGQETQYF
V: TRBV7-2; D: -; J: TRBJ1-2; length: 13; size: few; DNA: TGTGCCAGCAGCTTAGACAGGCGGCTCGGCTACACCTTC; CDR3: CASSLDRRLGYTF
V: TRBV15; D: -; J: TRBJ1-3; length: 16; size: once; DNA: TGTGCCACCAGCAGAGATCCAACACGGGGGGGAAACACCATATATTTT; CDR3: CATSRDPTRGGNTIYF
V: TRBV7-6; D: TRBD1; J: TRBJ2-1; length: 15; size: once; DNA: TGTGCCAGCAGCCGTTCCGGGACAGGGGGGGGTGAGCAGTTCTTC; CDR3: CASSRSGTGGGEQFF
V: TRBV7-3; D: TRBD1; J: TRBJ1-1; length: 16; size: -; DNA: TGTGCCAGCAGCTTCGGACAGGGGGCAGGGAAAACTGAAGCTTTCTTT; CDR3: CASSFGQGAGKTEAFF
V: TRBV9; D: TRBD1; J: TRBJ1-6; length: 15; size: -; DNA: TGTGCCAGCAGCCCCCAACAGGGGGGGAATTCACCCCTCCACTTT; CDR3: CASSPQQGGNSPLHF
V: TRBV5-1; D: -; J: TRBJ1-1; length: 14; size: -; DNA: TGCGCCAGCAGCGGAACAGGTTTGAACACTGAAGCTTTCTTT; CDR3: CASSGTGLNTEAFF
V: TRBV5-4; D: TRBD1; J: TRBJ1-5; length: 14; size: -; DNA: TGTGCCAGCAGCATACAGGGGAGCAATCAGCCCCAGCATTTT; CDR3: CASSIQGSNQPQHF
V: TRBV18; D: -; J: TRBJ1-2; length: 14; size: -; DNA: TGTGCCAGCTCACCACAACAGGGATTCTATGGCTACACCTTC; CDR3: CASSPQQGFYGYTF
V: TRBV4-3; D: -; J: TRBJ1-1; length: 13; size: -; DNA: TGCGCCAGCAGCCAAGATATTGCGGGTGAAGCTTTCTTT; CDR3: CASSQDIAGEAFF
V: TRBV18; D: -; J: TRBJ1-5; length: 17; size: -; DNA: TGTGCCAGCTCACCATTTTCTTCAGATCATAGCAATCAGCCCCAGCATTTT; CDR3: CASSPFSSDHSNQPQHF
V: TRBV11-2; D: -; J: TRBJ2-5; length: 17; size: once; DNA: TGTGCCAGCAGTGTACCCCCCAGCGGGCGATCGCAAGAGACCCAGTACTTC; CDR3: CASSVPPSGRSQETQYF
V: TRBV3-1/TRBV3-2; D: TRBD2; J: TRBJ2-7; length: 16; size: -; DNA: TGTGCCAGCAGCCAACTTCGGACTAGCGGGCCTTACGAGCAGTACTTC; CDR3: CASSQLRTSGPYEQYF
V: TRBV5-1; D: -; J: TRBJ2-1; length: 15; size: -; DNA: TGCGCCAGCAGCTTGGTGGGTAGCGTCTACAATGAGCAGTTCTTC; CDR3: CASSLVGSVYNEQFF
V: TRBV19; D: -; J: TRBJ1-6; length: 15; size: -; DNA: TGTGCCAGTAGTATCAGGAACTCCTATAATTCACCCCTCCACTTT; CDR3: CASSIRNSYNSPLHF
V: TRBV5-5; D: TRBD1; J: TRBJ1-2; length: 17; size: -; DNA: TGTGCCAGCAGCTTTAATTTGGACAGGGGTATATTATATGGCTACACCTTC; CDR3: CASSFNLDRGILYGYTF